These 14 T cell receptor beta chains originate from one sample sequenced in a study of response to subunit inactivated influenza vaccine. TCRdb called the RT-PCR reads again in MiXCR, with one record for every CDR3 protein. This table has fewer than 400,000 distinct CDR3 sequences, 21% appearing once. Sample: PBMCs from blood, taken less than 22 months after vaccination. These receptors were obtained from a man aged 50 to 69 who received an inactivated influenza vaccine.

The chain joins TRBV14 to TRBJ1-1; the D is unclear. Trimming left V 2 bases short and J 12 bases short, with 16 bases between. The CDR3 is made up of 13 amino acids. Germline V CDR1 and CDR2: SGHDN, FVKESK. The CDR3 loop is CASSQPGSNRSFF. The CDR3 nucleotides read TGTGCCAGCAGCCAACCCGGCTCCAATCGGTCTTTCTTT.

This clonotype showed up just a few times. The rearrangement joins TRBV11-2 to TRBJ1-1; D uncertain. Germline CDR1 is SGHAT and CDR2 is FQNNGV. The CDR3 is 13 residues long. Trimming stripped 5 bases from V and 3 bases from J, with 10 bases between. The DNA for the CDR3 is TGTGCCAGCAGCCCAGACTTGTACACTGAAGCTTTCTTT. Protein: CASSPDLYTEAFF.

This clonotype was seen just once. CDR3 DNA sequence: TGTGCCAGTAGTCTCCGCACCCGGGACGAGCAGTACTTC. Translation: CASSLRTRDEQYF. The J gene is TRBJ2-7, the V gene TRBV19, with D hard to call. Trimming cost V 5 bases and J 5 bases, with 13 bases left between them. CDR3 length: 13 amino acids. In germline, CDR1 is LNHDA, CDR2 SQIVND (reference sequence).

A few counts support this clonotype. This sequence joins TRBV29-1 and TRBJ1-3; weak D call: TRBD1 (5 bases). Germline V gene lookup returns CDR1 SQVTM and CDR2 ANQGSEA. V was pared by 4 bases and J by 3 bases, with 10 bases between. This CDR3 spans 13 amino acids. In DNA form, the CDR3 reads TGCAGCGTTGCTATCACAGGTGGAAACACCATATATTTT. Encoded protein: CSVAITGGNTIYF.

Worth noting for this clonotype: At one end the junction does not follow the germline gene, possibly because of a read error. The genes are TRBV12-3 or TRBV12-4 and TRBJ2-3, with 13 bases fitting TRBD2. CDR3 length: 16 residues. This CDR3 is CASSPRTSGRTDPQYF. The CDR3 DNA reads as TGTGCCAGCAGTCCGCGGACTAGCGGGAGAACCGATCCGCAGTATTTC.

The rearrangement uses TRBV12-3 or TRBV12-4 and TRBJ1-5; D ambiguous. CDR3 length equals 15 residues. Trimming took 3 bases from V and 0 from J, leaving 9 bases between them. The CDR3 protein is CASSFGENSNQPQHF. The CDR3 nucleotides read TGTGCCAGCAGTTTTGGGGAGAATAGCAATCAGCCCCAGCATTTT.

V gene TRBV4-1 combines with J gene TRBJ1-4, with 10 positions matching TRBD1. Germline assignment: CDR1 MGHRA and CDR2 YSYEKL. The CDR3 length is 13 residues. The trim removed 5 bases at V and 14 bases at J, leaving 8 bases unmatched. CDR3 bases: TGCGCCAGCAGCGGCCGGGACAGGGGCCCGCTGTTTTTT. Its protein product is CASSGRDRGPLFF.

The gene calls are TRBV6-2 or TRBV6-3 and TRBJ1-5; D perhaps matches TRBD1 (5 bases). The CDR3 totals 13 residues. V shed 0 bases and J shed 7 bases, with 7 bases lying between them. Germline V gene data show CDR1 as MNHEY and CDR2 as SVGEGT. CDR3 protein: CASSYSWGQPQHF. Written as DNA, the CDR3 is TGTGCCAGCAGTTACTCCTGGGGGCAGCCCCAGCATTTT.

This clonotype has a handful of counts. This chain connects TRBV10-3 to TRBJ2-2; D uncertain. The CDR3 length is 12 residues. The V end lost 2 bases, the J end lost 7 bases, and 5 bases lay between the germline ends. Germline CDR1 is ENHRY and CDR2 is SYGVKD. CDR3 in DNA: TGTGCCATCAGTGAGAGAATCGGGGAGCTGTTTTTT. It specifies CAISERIGELFF.

The V call is TRBV10-3, the J call TRBJ2-5; D unclear. The CDR3 is made up of 13 amino acids. The germline V gene encodes CDR1 ENHRY and CDR2 SYGVKD. The V and J ends lost 8 bases and 2 bases respectively, with 12 bases between them. The CDR3 DNA is TGTGCCATCGCGAACAGCCAGCAAGAGACCCAGTACTTC. The encoded protein is CAIANSQQETQYF.

The CDR3 DNA follows: TGTGCCAGCAGTTACGAGCGGGACCTAACCTACAATGAGCAGTTCTTC. Protein: CASSYERDLTYNEQFF. V is TRBV6-5 and J is TRBJ2-1; 7 positions match TRBD2. CDR3 length equals 16 residues. Germline trimming cut 2 bases from V and 2 bases from J; bases unmatched to any gene: 6. From germline, CDR1 is MNHEY and CDR2 SVGAGI.

This clonotype was seen many times. The chain has TRBV6-5 and TRBJ1-3; tentative D call: TRBD1 (5 bases). Germline lookup yields CDR1 MNHEY and CDR2 SVGAGI. This CDR3 has 15 amino acids. Deletions cut 2 bases from V and 0 bases from J, with 8 bases between. The CDR3 reads CASSYEGSSGNTIYF. In nucleotides, the CDR3 is TGTGCCAGCAGTTACGAGGGGAGCTCTGGAAACACCATATATTTT.

The J gene is TRBJ2-5, the V gene TRBV30; 10 bases agree with TRBD2. The CDR3 loop spans 12 amino acids. V trimming: 7 bases; J trimming: 4 bases; junction bases outside the gene matches: 3. From germline, CDR1 is GTSNPN and CDR2 SVGIG (reference sequence). The CDR3 region is CAYSGGTETQYF. The CDR3 DNA is TGTGCCTATAGCGGGGGGACAGAGACCCAGTACTTC.

The V gene is TRBV20-1, the J gene TRBJ1-2; 8 bases line up with TRBD1. This CDR3 contains 12 residues. Trimming at V came to 6 bases and at J to 8 bases, leaving 8 bases not matched to a gene. Germline V gives CDR1 DFQATT, CDR2 SNEGSKA (reference sequence). CDR3 loop: CSAPDRVQGYTF. CDR3 sequence (DNA): TGCAGTGCCCCGGACAGGGTGCAAGGCTACACCTTC.